The 5 T cell receptor beta chains reported below all come from one sample, sequenced in a study of T cells after yellow fever vaccination. A single record per CDR3 protein comes from TCRdb applying MiXCR to the 5' RACE reads. The sample lists under 600,000 distinct CDR3 sequences; less than 15% were seen once. The material sequenced was PBMCs, taken on the day of the yellow fever booster vaccination. The receptors were gathered from a man aged 25 to 40 who received the YFV17D yellow fever vaccine.

The chain employs TRBV21-1 and TRBJ2-2; the D call in the table, TRBD2, was not verified against the DNA. TRBV21-1 is an annotated pseudogene. The CDR3 length is 17 residues. CDR3 in amino acids: CASSTHTSGRVTGELFF. The CDR3 bases are TGTGCCAGCAGCACACATACTAGCGGGAGAGTCACCGGGGAGCTGTTTTTT.

The table lists this clonotype with a few counts. V and J are TRBV5-6 and TRBJ2-5; D is uncertain. The CDR3 totals 14 residues. V lost 1 base to trimming and J lost 6 bases, with 13 bases between them. Germline values: CDR1 SGHDT, CDR2 YYEEEE. CDR3 DNA sequence: TGTGCCAGCAGCTTGCTGTCGGTTGGGAAGACCCAGTACTTC. Encoded protein: CASSLLSVGKTQYF.

This clonotype was recorded at least ten times. The V call is TRBV20-1, the J call TRBJ2-7; 13 nucleotides match TRBD2. This CDR3 comprises 16 residues. Per the germline V gene, CDR1 is DFQATT and CDR2 is SNEGSKA (reference sequence). V was clipped by 2 bases and J by 2 bases; unmatched bases: 6. The CDR3 loop is CSARLGLAGFTYEQYF. CDR3 DNA: TGCAGTGCTAGACTGGGACTAGCGGGATTTACCTACGAGCAGTACTTC.

Only a few counts were recorded for this clonotype. J is TRBJ2-7 and V is TRBV7-9; possibly TRBD2 for D (6 bases). Per the germline V gene, CDR1 is SEHNR and CDR2 is FQNEAQ (reference sequence). V was pared by 2 bases and J by 6 bases, with 8 bases between. The CDR3 is 12 amino acids. This CDR3 is CASSLPSVEQYF. CDR3 in DNA: TGTGCCAGCAGCTTACCTAGCGTCGAGCAGTACTTC.

This rearrangement joins TRBV2 to TRBJ2-7; TRBD2 matches 7 bases. Germline values: CDR1 SNHLY, CDR2 FYNNEI. CDR3 length equals 15 residues. The ends lost 5 bases at V and 9 bases at J; junction bases unmatched: 16. CDR3 region: CASSPPGGSVTGQYF. The CDR3 coding sequence is TGTGCCAGCAGTCCACCCGGCGGGAGTGTTACGGGGCAGTACTTC.